The 8 T cell receptor beta chains listed next were all sequenced from one sample in a study of Graves' ophthalmopathy and Graves' hyperthyroidism. RNA transcripts served as template for amplifying TCR beta CDR3 sequences. HTBI primers primed a first-round RT-PCR, and a second-round multiplex PCR followed. TCRdb independently ran MiXCR on the multiplex PCR reads; one entry per CDR3 protein. The sample contains about 370,000 distinct CDR3 sequences, around 18% of which appear only once. Source material: peripheral blood. These receptor sequences come from a woman aged 18-29 years with Graves' ophthalmopathy.

This clonotype was observed at least ten times. J is TRBJ2-5 and V is TRBV28, with TRBD2 matching over 7 bases. J lost 4 bases, V lost 3 bases, and 8 bases had no gene match. This CDR3 is 15 amino acids long. Germline V gene lookup returns CDR1 MDHEN and CDR2 SYDVKM. The CDR3: CASSFSRGGAETQYF. CDR3 sequence (DNA): TGTGCCAGCAGTTTCTCTCGGGGAGGGGCAGAGACCCAGTACTTC.

This clonotype was picked up many times. This CDR3 is missing its conserved last phenylalanine or tryptophan, likely due to a read error. The rearrangement links TRBV20-1 to TRBJ1-1, with D perhaps TRBD1 (5 bases). Looked up from germline, CDR1 is DFQATT and CDR2 is SNEGSKA (reference sequence). Deletions cut 3 bases from V and 6 bases from J, with 17 bases between. The CDR3 runs 14 residues. Here the CDR3 reads CSASPDDSRAEAFL. The CDR3 region has the DNA TGCAGTGCTAGCCCTGATGACAGTCGGGCTGAAGCTTTCCTT.

The sample holds many counts of this clonotype. The rearrangement joins TRBV28 to TRBJ1-1; no definite D call. Trimming pared 2 bases from V and 4 bases from J, leaving 11 bases between. CDR3 length: 14 amino acids. Per germline, CDR1 MDHEN and CDR2 SYDVKM. The DNA for the CDR3 is TGTGCCAGCAGTTTACTGGGGTGGGGCACTGAAGCTTTCTTT. Translated, it gives CASSLLGWGTEAFF.

The sample holds many counts of this clonotype. This rearrangement joins TRBV12-3 or TRBV12-4 to TRBJ2-5, with 7 bases fitting TRBD2. V trimming: 0 bases; J trimming: 2 bases; junction bases outside the gene matches: 3. The CDR3 totals 15 residues. The CDR3 protein is CASSLAGLSQETQYF. The CDR3 DNA reads TGTGCCAGCAGTTTAGCGGGACTAAGTCAAGAGACCCAGTACTTC.

At least ten counts were recorded for this clonotype. The chain combines TRBV9 with TRBJ1-1; D possibly corresponds to TRBD1 (5 bases). Trimming took off 0 bases at V and 0 bases at J, with 12 bases between the two ends. The CDR3 runs to 16 residues. From germline, CDR1 is SGDLS and CDR2 YYNGEE. The CDR3 here is CASSVGGGTVNTEAFF. CDR3 sequence (DNA): TGTGCCAGCAGCGTAGGGGGAGGGACTGTGAACACTGAAGCTTTCTTT.

This clonotype was detected many times. This sequence joins TRBV6-5 and TRBJ1-5, with D hard to call. The CDR3 length is 14 residues. The V gene's germline CDR1 is MNHEY and CDR2 SVGAGI. V was trimmed by 3 bases and J by 4 bases, leaving 10 bases between them. The CDR3, as DNA: TGTGCCAGCAGTTATGGGCAGGAGAATCAGCCCCAGCATTTT. This sequence encodes CASSYGQENQPQHF.

This clonotype was counted only a few times. This sequence joins TRBV2 and TRBJ2-5; D is perhaps TRBD2 (7 bases). With 8 bases removed from V and 3 bases from J, the gap between germline ends came to 25 bases. The CDR3 spans 17 residues. The germline V gene encodes CDR1 SNHLY and CDR2 FYNNEI. The CDR3 loop reads CASELAPLGGAEETQYF. CDR3 bases: TGTGCCAGCGAATTGGCCCCGTTGGGGGGGGCCGAAGAGACCCAGTACTTC.

Ten or more counts support this clonotype. The rearrangement links TRBV7-2 to TRBJ2-7; D is uncertain. CDR1 is SGHTA, CDR2 FQGNSA, per germline. This CDR3 region has 13 residues. V gave up 4 bases and J gave up 3 bases, with 10 bases separating them. The CDR3 nucleotides read TGTGCCAGCAGCTCGCCCGGTCACTACGAGCAGTACTTC. Its protein is CASSSPGHYEQYF.